This T cell receptor (beta chain) was identified in a study of T cells in Graves' hyperthyroidism and ophthalmopathy. Study summary: Once the initial diagnosis was made, peripheral blood was obtained before any treatment.

In this sample, this clonotype turned up many times. Amplified TCR beta CDR3 regions came from RNA transcripts. RT-PCR in the first round (using the HTBI primer set) targeted the TCR CDR3. MiXCR, run by TCRdb on the multiplex PCR reads, gives a single entry per CDR3 protein. The sample holds 370,000 or so distinct CDR3 sequences, roughly 14% seen once. Diagnosis of hyperthyroidism was new in patients aged 18 to 65, and its duration was under 2 months. Patients were excluded for uncontrolled infection, other autoimmune disease, pregnancy or lactation. This CDR3 comprises 16 residues. Germline V gene sequence: CDR1 SGDLS, CDR2 YYNGEE. V was pared by 0 bases and J by 0 bases, with 13 bases between.

Sequencing was carried out using blood. The TCR comes from a woman aged 18-29 years with Graves' hyperthyroidism that later progressed to Graves' ophthalmopathy. The chain employs TRBV9 and TRBJ2-7; D is perhaps TRBD1 or TRBD2 (6 bases each). The CDR3 here is CASSVGGAGSSYEQYF. The CDR3 DNA reads as TGTGCCAGCAGCGTAGGGGGGGCAGGGAGCTCCTACGAGCAGTACTTC.